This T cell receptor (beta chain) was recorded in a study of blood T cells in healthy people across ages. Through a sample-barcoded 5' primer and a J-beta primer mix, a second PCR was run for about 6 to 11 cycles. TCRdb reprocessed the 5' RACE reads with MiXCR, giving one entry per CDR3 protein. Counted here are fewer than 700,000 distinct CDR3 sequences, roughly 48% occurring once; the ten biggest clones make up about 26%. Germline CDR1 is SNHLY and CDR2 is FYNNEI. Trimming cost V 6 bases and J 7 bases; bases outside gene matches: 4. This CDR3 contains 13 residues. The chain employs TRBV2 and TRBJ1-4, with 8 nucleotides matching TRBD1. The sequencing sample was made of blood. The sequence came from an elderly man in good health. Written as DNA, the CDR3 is TGTGCCAGCAGAGGGACAGGATTTGAAAAACTGTTTTTT. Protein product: CASRGTGFEKLFF.